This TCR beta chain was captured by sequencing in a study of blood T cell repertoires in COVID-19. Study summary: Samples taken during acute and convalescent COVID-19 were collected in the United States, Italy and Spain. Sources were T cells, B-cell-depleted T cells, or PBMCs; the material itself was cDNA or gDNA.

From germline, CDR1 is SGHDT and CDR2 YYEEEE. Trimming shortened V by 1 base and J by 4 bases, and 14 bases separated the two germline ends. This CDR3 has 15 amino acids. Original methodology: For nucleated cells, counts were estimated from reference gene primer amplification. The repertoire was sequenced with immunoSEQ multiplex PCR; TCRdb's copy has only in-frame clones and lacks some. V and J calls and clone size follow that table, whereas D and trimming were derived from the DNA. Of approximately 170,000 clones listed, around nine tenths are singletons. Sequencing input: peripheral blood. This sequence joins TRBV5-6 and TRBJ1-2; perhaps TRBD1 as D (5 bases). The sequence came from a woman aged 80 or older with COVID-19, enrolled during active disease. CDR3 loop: CASSLTRDNFYGYTF. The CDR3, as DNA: TGTGCCAGCAGCTTGACCAGGGATAACTTCTATGGCTACACCTTC.